This T cell receptor (beta chain) was documented in a study of cytomegalovirus exposure and HLA in healthy donors. The ends were cut back, 6 bases at V and 0 bases at J, with 11 bases in the middle. CDR1 and CDR2 from the germline V gene are ENHRY and SYGVKD. The CDR3 totals 14 residues. Both 60 Vbeta primers and 13 Jbeta primers went into the PCR. Data came from immunoSEQ multiplex PCR; TCRdb stores just in-frame clones and leaves some out. The table lists a few hundred thousand clones, about 89% of them singletons, with 0.95% to 1.1% in the top ten. Study-level points and caveats: Most likely, a cluster of highly shared sequence variants arose as a sequencing artifact.

A remark on this clone: The antigen remains undetermined.

The J gene is TRBJ1-1, the V gene TRBV10-3; D uncertain. The sequenced sample was PBMCs. The clonotype originates from a woman aged 18 to 35 in good health and CMV-seronegative. The CDR3 nucleotides read TGTGCCATCAGGCACGGTACAGTGAACACTGAAGCTTTCTTT. Translated: CAIRHGTVNTEAFF.